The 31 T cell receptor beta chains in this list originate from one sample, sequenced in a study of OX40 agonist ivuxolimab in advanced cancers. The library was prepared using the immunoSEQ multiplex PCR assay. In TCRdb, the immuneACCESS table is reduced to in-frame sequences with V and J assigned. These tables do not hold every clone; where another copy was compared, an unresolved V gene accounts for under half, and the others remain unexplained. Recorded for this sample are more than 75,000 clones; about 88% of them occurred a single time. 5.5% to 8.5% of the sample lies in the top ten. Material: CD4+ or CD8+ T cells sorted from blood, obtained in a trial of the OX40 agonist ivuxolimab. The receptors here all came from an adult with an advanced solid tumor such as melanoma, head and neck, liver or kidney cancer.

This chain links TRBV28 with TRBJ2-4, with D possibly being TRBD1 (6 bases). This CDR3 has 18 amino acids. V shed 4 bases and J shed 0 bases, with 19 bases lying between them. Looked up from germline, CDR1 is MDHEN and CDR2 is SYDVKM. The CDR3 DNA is TGTGCCAGCAGTTCCCGCCCGAGGGGGAACCTAGCCAAAAACATTCAGTACTTC. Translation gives CASSSRPRGNLAKNIQYF.

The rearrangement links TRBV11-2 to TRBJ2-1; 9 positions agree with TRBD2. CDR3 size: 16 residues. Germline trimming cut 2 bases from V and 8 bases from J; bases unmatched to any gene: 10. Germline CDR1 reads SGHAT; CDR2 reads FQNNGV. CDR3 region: CASSLFTGTSKDEQFF. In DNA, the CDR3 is TGTGCCAGCAGCTTATTTACGGGGACTAGCAAGGATGAGCAGTTCTTC.

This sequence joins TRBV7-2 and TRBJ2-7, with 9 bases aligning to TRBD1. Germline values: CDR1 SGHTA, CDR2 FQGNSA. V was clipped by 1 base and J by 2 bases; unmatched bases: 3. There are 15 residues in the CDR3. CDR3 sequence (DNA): TGTGCCAGCAGCTTAGGGGACAGGGCTACCTACGAGCAGTACTTC. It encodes CASSLGDRATYEQYF.

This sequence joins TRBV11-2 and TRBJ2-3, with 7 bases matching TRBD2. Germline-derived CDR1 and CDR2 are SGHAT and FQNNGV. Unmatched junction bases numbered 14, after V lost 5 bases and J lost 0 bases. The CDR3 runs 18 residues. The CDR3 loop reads CASSGLEPDSTSTDTQYF. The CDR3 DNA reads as TGTGCCAGCAGCGGACTAGAGCCAGACAGTACTAGCACAGATACGCAGTATTTT.

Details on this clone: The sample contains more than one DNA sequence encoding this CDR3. CDR3: CASSPQGSNQPQHF. The CDR3 DNA sequence: TGTGCCAGCAGCCCCCAGGGGAGCAATCAGCCCCAGCATTTT. The chain combines TRBV7-2 with TRBJ1-5, with D perhaps matching TRBD1 (6 bases). CDR3 length: 14 residues. Trimming pared 5 bases from V and 1 base from J, leaving 9 bases between. In germline, CDR1 is SGHTA, CDR2 FQGNSA.

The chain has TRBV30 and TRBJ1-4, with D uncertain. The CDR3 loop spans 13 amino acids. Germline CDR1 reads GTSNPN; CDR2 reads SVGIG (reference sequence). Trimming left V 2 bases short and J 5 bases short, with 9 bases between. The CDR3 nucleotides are TGTGCCTGGAGTTCCGACGGGAATGAAAAACTGTTTTTT. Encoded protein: CAWSSDGNEKLFF.

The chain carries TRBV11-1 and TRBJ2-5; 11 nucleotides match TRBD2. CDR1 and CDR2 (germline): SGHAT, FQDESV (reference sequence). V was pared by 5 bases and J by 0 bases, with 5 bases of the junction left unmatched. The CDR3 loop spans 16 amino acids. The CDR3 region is CASSRTSGRNQETQYF. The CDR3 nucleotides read TGTGCCAGCAGCCGGACTAGCGGGCGAAACCAAGAGACCCAGTACTTC.

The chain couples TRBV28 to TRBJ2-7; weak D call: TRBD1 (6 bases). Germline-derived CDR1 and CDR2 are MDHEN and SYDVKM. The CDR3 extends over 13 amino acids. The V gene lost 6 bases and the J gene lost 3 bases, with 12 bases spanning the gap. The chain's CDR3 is CASRRQDIYEQYF. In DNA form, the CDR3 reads TGTGCCAGCAGAAGACAGGACATCTACGAGCAGTACTTC.

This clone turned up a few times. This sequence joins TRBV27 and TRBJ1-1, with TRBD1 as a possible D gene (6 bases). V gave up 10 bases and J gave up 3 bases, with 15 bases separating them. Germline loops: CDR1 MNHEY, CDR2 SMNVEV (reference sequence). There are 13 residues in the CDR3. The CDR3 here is CANKQGWDTEAFF. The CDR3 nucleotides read TGTGCCAACAAACAGGGATGGGACACTGAAGCTTTCTTT.

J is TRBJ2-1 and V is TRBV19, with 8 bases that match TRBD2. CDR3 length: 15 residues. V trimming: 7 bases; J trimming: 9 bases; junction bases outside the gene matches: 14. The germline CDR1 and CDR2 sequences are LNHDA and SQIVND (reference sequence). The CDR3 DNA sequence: TGTGCCAGTACGGGGACTAGTATGGGCCTTGTTGAGCAGTTCTTC. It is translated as CASTGTSMGLVEQFF.

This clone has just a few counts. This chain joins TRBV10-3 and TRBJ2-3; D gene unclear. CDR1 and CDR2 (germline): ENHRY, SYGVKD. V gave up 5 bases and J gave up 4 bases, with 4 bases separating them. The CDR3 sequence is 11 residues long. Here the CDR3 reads CAISPADTQYF. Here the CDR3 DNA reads TGTGCCATCAGTCCCGCAGATACGCAGTATTTT.

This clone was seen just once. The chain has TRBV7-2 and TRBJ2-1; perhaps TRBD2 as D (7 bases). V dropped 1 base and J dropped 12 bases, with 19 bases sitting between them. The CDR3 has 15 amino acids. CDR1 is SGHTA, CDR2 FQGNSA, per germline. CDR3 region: CASSLEGGAWLGQFF. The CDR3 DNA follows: TGTGCCAGCAGCTTAGAAGGGGGGGCTTGGCTTGGGCAGTTCTTC. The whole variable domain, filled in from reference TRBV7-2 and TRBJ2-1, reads GAGVSQSPSNKVTEKGKDVELRCDPISGHTALYWYRQSLGQGLEFLIYFQGNSAPDKSGLPSDRFSAERTGGSVSTLTIQRTQQEDSAVYLCASSLEGGAWLGQFFGPGTRLTVL.

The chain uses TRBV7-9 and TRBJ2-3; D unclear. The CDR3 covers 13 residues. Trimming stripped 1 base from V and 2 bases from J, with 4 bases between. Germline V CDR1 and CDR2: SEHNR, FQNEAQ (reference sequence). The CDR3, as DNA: TGTGCCAGCAGCTTAGAAATCACAGATACGCAGTATTTT. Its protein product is CASSLEITDTQYF.

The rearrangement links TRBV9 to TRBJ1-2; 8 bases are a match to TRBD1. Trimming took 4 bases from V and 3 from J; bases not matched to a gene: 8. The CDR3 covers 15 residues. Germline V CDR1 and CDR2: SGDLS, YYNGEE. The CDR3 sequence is CASSSRTGLDYGYTF. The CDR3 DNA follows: TGTGCCAGCAGCTCCAGGACAGGGCTGGACTATGGCTACACCTTC. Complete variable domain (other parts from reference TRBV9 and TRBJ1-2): DSGVTQTPKHLITATGQRVTLRCSPRSGDLSVYWYQQSLDQGLQFLIQYYNGEERAKGNILERFSAQQFPDLHSELNLSSLELGDSALYFCASSSRTGLDYGYTFGSGTRLTVV.

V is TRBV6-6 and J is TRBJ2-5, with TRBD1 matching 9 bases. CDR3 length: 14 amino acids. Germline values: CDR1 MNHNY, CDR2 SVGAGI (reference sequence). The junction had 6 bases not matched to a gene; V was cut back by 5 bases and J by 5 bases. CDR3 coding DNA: TGTGCCAGCAGTCCCTGGGACAGGGAGGAGACCCAGTACTTC. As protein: CASSPWDREETQYF.

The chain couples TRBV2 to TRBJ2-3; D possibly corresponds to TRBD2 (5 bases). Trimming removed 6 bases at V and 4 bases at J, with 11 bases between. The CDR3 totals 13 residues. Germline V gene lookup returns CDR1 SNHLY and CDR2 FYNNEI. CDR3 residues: CASSELDADTQYF. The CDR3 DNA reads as TGTGCCAGCAGCGAACTAGACGCAGATACGCAGTATTTT. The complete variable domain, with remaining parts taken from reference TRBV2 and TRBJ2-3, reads EPEVTQTPSHQVTQMGQEVILRCVPISNHLYFYWYRQILGQKVEFLVSFYNNEISEKSEIFDDQFSVERPDGSNFTLKIRSTKLEDSAMYFCASSELDADTQYFGPGTRLTVL.

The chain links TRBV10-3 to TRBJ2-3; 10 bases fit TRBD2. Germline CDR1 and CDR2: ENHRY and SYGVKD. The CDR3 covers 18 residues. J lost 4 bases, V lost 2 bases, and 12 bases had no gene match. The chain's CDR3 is CAISEEKDLAGAPDTQYF. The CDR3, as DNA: TGTGCCATCAGTGAGGAGAAGGATCTAGCGGGAGCACCAGATACGCAGTATTTT.

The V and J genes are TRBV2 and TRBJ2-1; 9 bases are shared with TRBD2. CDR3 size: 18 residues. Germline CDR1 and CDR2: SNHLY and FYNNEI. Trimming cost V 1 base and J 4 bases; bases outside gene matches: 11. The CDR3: CASSEVWRGTSYYNEQFF. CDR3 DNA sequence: TGTGCCAGCAGTGAAGTCTGGAGGGGGACTAGCTATTACAATGAGCAGTTCTTC.

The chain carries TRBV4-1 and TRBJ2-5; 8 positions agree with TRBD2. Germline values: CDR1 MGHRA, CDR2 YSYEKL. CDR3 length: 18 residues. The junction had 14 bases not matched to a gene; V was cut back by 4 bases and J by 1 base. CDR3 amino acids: CASSPLPLAGGGQETQYF. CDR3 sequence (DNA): TGCGCCAGCAGCCCCCTCCCCCTAGCGGGCGGAGGCCAAGAGACCCAGTACTTC.

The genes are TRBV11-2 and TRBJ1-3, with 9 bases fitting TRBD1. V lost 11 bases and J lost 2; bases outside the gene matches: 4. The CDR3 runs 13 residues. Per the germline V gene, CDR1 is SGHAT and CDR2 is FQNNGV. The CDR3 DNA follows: TGTGCCCGGACAGGGGCTGCTGGAAACACCATATATTTT. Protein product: CARTGAAGNTIYF.

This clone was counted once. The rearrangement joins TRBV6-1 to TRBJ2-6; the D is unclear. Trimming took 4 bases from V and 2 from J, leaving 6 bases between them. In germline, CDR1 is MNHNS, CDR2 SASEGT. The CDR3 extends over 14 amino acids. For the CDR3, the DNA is TGTGCCAGCAGTGGAGTCCCTGGGGCCAACGTCCTGACTTTC. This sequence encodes CASSGVPGANVLTF.

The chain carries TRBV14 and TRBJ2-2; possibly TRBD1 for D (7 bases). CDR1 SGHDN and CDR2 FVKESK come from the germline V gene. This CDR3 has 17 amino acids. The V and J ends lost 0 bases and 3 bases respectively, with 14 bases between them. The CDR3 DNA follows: TGTGCCAGCAGCCAAGACTTGGGCAGGGGGGACACCGGGGAGCTGTTTTTT. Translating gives CASSQDLGRGDTGELFF. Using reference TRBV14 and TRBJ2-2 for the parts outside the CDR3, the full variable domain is EAGVTQFPSHSVIEKGQTVTLRCDPISGHDNLYWYRRVMGKEIKFLLHFVKESKQDESGMPNNRFLAERTGGTYSTLKVQPAELEDSGVYFCASSQDLGRGDTGELFFGEGSRLTVL.

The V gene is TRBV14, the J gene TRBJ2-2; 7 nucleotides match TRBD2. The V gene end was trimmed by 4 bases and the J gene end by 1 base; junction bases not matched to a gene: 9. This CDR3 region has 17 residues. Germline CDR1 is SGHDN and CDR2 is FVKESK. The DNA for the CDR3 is TGTGCCAGCAGCCCAAGTCGAGCGGGGCTGAACACCGGGGAGCTGTTTTTT. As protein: CASSPSRAGLNTGELFF.

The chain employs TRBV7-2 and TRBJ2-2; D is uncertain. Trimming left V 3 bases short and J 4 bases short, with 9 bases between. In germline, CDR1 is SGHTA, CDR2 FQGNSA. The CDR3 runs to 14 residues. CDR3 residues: CASSFTVLTGELFF. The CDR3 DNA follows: TGTGCCAGCAGCTTCACTGTTCTCACCGGGGAGCTGTTTTTT.

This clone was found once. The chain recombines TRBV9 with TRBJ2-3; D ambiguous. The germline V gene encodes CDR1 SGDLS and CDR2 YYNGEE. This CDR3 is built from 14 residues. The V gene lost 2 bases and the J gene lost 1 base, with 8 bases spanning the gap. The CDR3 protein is CASSVSFRTDTQYF. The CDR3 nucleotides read TGTGCCAGCAGCGTTAGTTTCCGCACAGATACGCAGTATTTT.

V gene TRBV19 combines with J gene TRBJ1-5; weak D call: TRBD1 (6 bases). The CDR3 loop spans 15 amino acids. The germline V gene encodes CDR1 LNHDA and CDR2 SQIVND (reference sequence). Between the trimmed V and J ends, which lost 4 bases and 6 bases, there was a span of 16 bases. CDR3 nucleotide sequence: TGTGCCAGTAGTACCAGTGGGGGCAGGAGTCAGCCCCAGCATTTT. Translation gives CASSTSGGRSQPQHF.

CDR3 in DNA: TGTGCCAGCAGCCCGGACATTTCCCTCTCCTACGAGCAGTACGTC. This codes for CASSPDISLSYEQYV. The rearrangement links TRBV2 to TRBJ2-7, with a tentative D call TRBD1 (5 bases). Per the germline V gene, CDR1 is SNHLY and CDR2 is FYNNEI. Trimming removed 6 bases at V and 0 bases at J, with 15 bases between. This CDR3 spans 15 amino acids.

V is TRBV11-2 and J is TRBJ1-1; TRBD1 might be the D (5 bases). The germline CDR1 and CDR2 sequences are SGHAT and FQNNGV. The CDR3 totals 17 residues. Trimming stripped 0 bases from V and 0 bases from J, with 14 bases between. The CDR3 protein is CASSLDPGTAMNTEAFF. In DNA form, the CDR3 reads TGTGCCAGCAGCTTAGATCCCGGGACGGCGATGAACACTGAAGCTTTCTTT.

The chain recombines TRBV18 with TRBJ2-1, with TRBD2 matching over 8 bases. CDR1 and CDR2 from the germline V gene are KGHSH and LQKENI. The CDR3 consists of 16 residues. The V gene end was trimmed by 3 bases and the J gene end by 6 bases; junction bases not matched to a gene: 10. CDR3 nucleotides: TGTGCCAGCTCACCCCCTCTTAGCGGGAAGGGCAATGAGCAGTTCTTC. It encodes CASSPPLSGKGNEQFF.

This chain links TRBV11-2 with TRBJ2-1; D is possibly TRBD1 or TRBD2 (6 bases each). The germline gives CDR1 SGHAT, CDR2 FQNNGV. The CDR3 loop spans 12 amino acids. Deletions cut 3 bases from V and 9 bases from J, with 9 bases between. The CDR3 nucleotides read TGTGCCAGCAGCTTGGGGGGCGGTGAGCAGTTCTTC. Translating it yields CASSLGGGEQFF.

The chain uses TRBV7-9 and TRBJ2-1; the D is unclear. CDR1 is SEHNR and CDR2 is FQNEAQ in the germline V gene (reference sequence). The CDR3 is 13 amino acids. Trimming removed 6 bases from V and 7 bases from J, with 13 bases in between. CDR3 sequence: CASRGEAGNEQFF. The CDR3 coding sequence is TGTGCCAGCAGGGGCGAGGCTGGGAATGAGCAGTTCTTC.